Each of the 23 T cell receptor beta chains below was sequenced from the same sample in a study of OX40 agonist ivuxolimab in advanced cancers. Sequencing was performed with immunoSEQ multiplex PCR; in TCRdb, only in-frame clones are kept and a portion is missing. Here the sample spans around 84,000 clones, 84% being singletons. The sequences come from CD4+ or CD8+ T cells sorted from blood, collected in a trial of the OX40 agonist ivuxolimab. The receptors were gathered from an adult with an advanced solid tumor such as melanoma, head and neck, liver or kidney cancer.

The gene calls are TRBV9 and TRBJ2-7; a weak D match, TRBD2 (6 bases). Trimming removed 2 bases at V and 2 bases at J, with 11 bases between. The CDR3 is 14 residues long. The V gene's germline CDR1 is SGDLS and CDR2 YYNGEE. This CDR3 is CASSVRDFAYEQYF. The CDR3 coding sequence is TGTGCCAGCAGCGTCCGGGACTTTGCCTACGAGCAGTACTTC.

This clone showed up just a few times. The V gene is TRBV19, the J gene TRBJ2-5; no clear D gene. Germline V gene data show CDR1 as LNHDA and CDR2 as SQIVND (reference sequence). V gave up 3 bases and J gave up 5 bases, with 13 bases separating them. This CDR3 contains 14 residues. This CDR3 reads CASSIIPTRETQYF. Here the CDR3 DNA reads TGTGCCAGTAGTATTATTCCGACAAGGGAGACCCAGTACTTC.

This clone occurred once. This chain connects TRBV19 to TRBJ2-5; D perhaps matches TRBD1 (5 bases). Deletions cut 6 bases from V and 1 base from J, with 15 bases between. CDR3 length: 15 amino acids. Germline CDR1 LNHDA, CDR2 SQIVND (reference sequence). CDR3 nucleotide sequence: TGTGCCAGTAGCGACTCCAGGGTCCTCCAAGAGACCCAGTACTTC. Translated: CASSDSRVLQETQYF. The entire variable domain, with the rest obtained from reference TRBV19 and TRBJ2-5, is as follows: DGGITQSPKYLFRKEGQNVTLSCEQNLNHDAMYWYRQDPGQGLRLIYYSQIVNDFQKGDIAEGYSVSREKKESFPLTVTSAQKNPTAFYLCASSDSRVLQETQYFGPGTRLLVL.

This clone appeared a few times. The chain uses TRBV19 and TRBJ1-5; D is unresolved. V was pared by 5 bases and J by 4 bases, with 9 bases between. This CDR3 comprises 13 residues. CDR1 LNHDA and CDR2 SQIVND come from the germline V gene (reference sequence). The CDR3, as DNA: TGTGCCAGTAGTCCCCGAATTAATCAGCCCCAGCATTTT. This codes for CASSPRINQPQHF.

This chain joins TRBV2 and TRBJ1-5; D unclear. The CDR3 runs 15 residues. V lost 6 bases and J lost 2, with 14 bases in between. CDR1 is SNHLY and CDR2 is FYNNEI in the germline V gene. CDR3 coding DNA: TGTGCCAGCAGGAAGGATATCTCGGGCAATCAGCCCCAGCATTTT. As protein: CASRKDISGNQPQHF.

This clone was detected once. The CDR3 here is CASSVGQGAIWETQYF. In nucleotides, the CDR3 is TGTGCCAGCAGCGTCGGACAGGGGGCTATCTGGGAGACCCAGTACTTC. The chain is built from TRBV7-2 and TRBJ2-5, with 11 bases identical to TRBD1. The CDR3 length is 16 residues. The germline CDR1 and CDR2 sequences are SGHTA and FQGNSA. V gave up 5 bases and J gave up 5 bases; unmatched junction bases: 10.

J is TRBJ2-2 and V is TRBV5-1; TRBD1 matches at 9 bases. Unmatched junction bases numbered 5, after V lost 5 bases and J lost 3 bases. The CDR3 runs 15 residues. Per germline, CDR1 SGHRS and CDR2 YFSETQ. The CDR3 DNA follows: TGCGCCAGCAGGCGGGACAGGGCTGACACCGGGGAGCTGTTTTTT. It translates to CASRRDRADTGELFF.

The rearrangement uses TRBV2 and TRBJ1-2; TRBD1 is a possible D gene (5 bases). The CDR3 has 11 amino acids. V was cut by 7 bases and J by 4 bases, with 7 bases left in between. CDR1 is SNHLY, CDR2 FYNNEI, per germline. The DNA of the CDR3 is TGTGCCAGCACGGGACGCTATGGCTACACCTTC. It is translated as CASTGRYGYTF.

The chain has TRBV9 and TRBJ2-5, with 7 positions matching TRBD2. Unmatched junction bases numbered 8, after V lost 0 bases and J lost 3 bases. The CDR3 totals 16 residues. CDR1 is SGDLS, CDR2 YYNGEE, per germline. As DNA, the CDR3 is TGTGCCAGCAGCGTAGGGGGCGGGGGATCGAAAGAGACCCAGTACTTC. Translating gives CASSVGGGGSKETQYF.

This rearrangement joins TRBV30 to TRBJ2-5, with a possible D match to TRBD2 (5 bases). CDR1 and CDR2 (germline): GTSNPN, SVGIG (reference sequence). V dropped 2 bases and J dropped 3 bases, with 7 bases sitting between them. This CDR3 has 12 residues. This CDR3 is CAWSWGEETQYF. The CDR3 nucleotides are TGTGCCTGGAGTTGGGGAGAAGAGACCCAGTACTTC.

This clone was seen more than once but under ten times. The rearrangement joins TRBV28 to TRBJ1-6, with D uncertain. Per the germline V gene, CDR1 is MDHEN and CDR2 is SYDVKM. V shed 5 bases and J shed 10 bases, with 18 bases lying between them. The CDR3 has 15 amino acids. The CDR3 bases are TGTGCCAGCAGTATCCGGGAGACGAGGGCATCACCCCTCCACTTT. It encodes CASSIRETRASPLHF.

In its sample, this clone was seen once. The V call is TRBV28, the J call TRBJ2-5; 7 nucleotides match TRBD2. Germline CDR1 is MDHEN and CDR2 is SYDVKM. V dropped 8 bases and J dropped 3; count of bases not matched to a gene: 6. This CDR3 has 13 amino acids. CDR3 coding DNA: TGTGCCAGCCAAGCCGGGGGGAAAGAGACCCAGTACTTC. It codes for CASQAGGKETQYF.

This clone was recorded a few times. The sample carries other DNA sequences with the same CDR3. The chain links TRBV18 to TRBJ1-1, with D maybe TRBD1 (5 bases). Trimming left V 3 bases short and J 0 bases short, with 5 bases between. This CDR3 has 13 amino acids. The germline V gene has CDR1 KGHSH and CDR2 LQKENI. The CDR3 is CASSPDMNTEAFF. DNA for the CDR3: TGTGCCAGCTCACCGGACATGAACACTGAAGCTTTCTTT. Supplemented by reference TRBV18 and TRBJ1-1, the full variable domain reads NAGVMQNPRHLVRRRGQEARLRCSPMKGHSHVYWYRQLPEEGLKFMVYLQKENIIDESGMPKERFSAEFPKEGPSILRIQQVVRGDSAAYFCASSPDMNTEAFFGQGTRLTVV.

This clone was found once. The chain couples TRBV7-2 to TRBJ2-7; tentatively, D is TRBD1 (5 bases). Germline CDR1 is SGHTA and CDR2 is FQGNSA. The CDR3 length is 14 residues. The ends were cut back, 3 bases at V and 2 bases at J, with 11 bases in the middle. The CDR3 here is CASSLGTGPYEQYF. The CDR3 nucleotides read TGTGCCAGCAGCTTGGGAACAGGACCCTACGAGCAGTACTTC.

The J gene is TRBJ1-2, the V gene TRBV2; 7 bases match TRBD1. V gave up 2 bases and J gave up 4 bases; unmatched junction bases: 4. CDR3 length: 14 amino acids. Germline lookup yields CDR1 SNHLY and CDR2 FYNNEI. CDR3 coding DNA: TGTGCCAGCAGTGAATTGGGACAGTCCTATGGCTACACCTTC. Amino acid sequence: CASSELGQSYGYTF.

V and J are TRBV29-1 and TRBJ2-7, with a possible D match to TRBD2 (6 bases). The V gene's germline CDR1 is SQVTM and CDR2 ANQGSEA. V was cut by 5 bases and J by 4 bases, with 15 bases left in between. The CDR3 extends over 13 amino acids. Written as DNA, the CDR3 is TGCAGCGTTTCGCGGGACCCCGCTTACGAGCAGTACTTC. The encoded protein is CSVSRDPAYEQYF.

V gene TRBV2 combines with J gene TRBJ2-7; no reliable D call. The ends were cut back, 3 bases at V and 9 bases at J, with 15 bases in the middle. CDR3 length: 13 residues. Per germline, CDR1 SNHLY and CDR2 FYNNEI. The CDR3 nucleotides read TGTGCCAGCAGTGAGACCCCCCCCGGGTCGCAGTACTTC. Amino acid sequence: CASSETPPGSQYF.

This rearrangement joins TRBV5-4 to TRBJ2-7; D is tentatively TRBD1 or TRBD2 (5 bases each). The length of the CDR3 is 15 residues. Germline lookup yields CDR1 SGHNT and CDR2 YYREEE (reference sequence). Trimming removed 0 bases from V and 0 bases from J, with 10 bases in between. DNA for the CDR3: TGTGCCAGCAGCTTGGAGAGGGGAAGCTCCTACGAGCAGTACTTC. It specifies CASSLERGSSYEQYF.

The V gene is TRBV2, the J gene TRBJ1-2, with 8 positions matching TRBD1. V dropped 5 bases and J dropped 3; count of bases not matched to a gene: 5. CDR1 and CDR2 (germline): SNHLY, FYNNEI. This CDR3 has 14 amino acids. The CDR3 region has the DNA TGTGCCAGCAGTAGTCAGGGGGCTGACTATGGCTACACCTTC. Residues: CASSSQGADYGYTF.

The J gene is TRBJ2-1, the V gene TRBV7-3, with 7 bases matching TRBD2. Germline V gene sequence: CDR1 SGHTA, CDR2 FQGTGA. Trimming took 0 bases from V and 0 from J; bases not matched to a gene: 2. This CDR3 is 16 amino acids long. The CDR3 reads CASSLTLAASYNEQFF. The CDR3 DNA is TGTGCCAGCAGCTTAACCCTAGCGGCCTCCTACAATGAGCAGTTCTTC.

CDR3 region: CASSLSGAGDRNYGYTF. In DNA form, the CDR3 reads TGTGCCAGCAGTTTATCTGGGGCAGGGGACCGAAACTATGGCTACACCTTC. The rearrangement joins TRBV27 to TRBJ1-2, with D possibly TRBD1 on 6 matching bases. Germline CDR1 reads MNHEY; CDR2 reads SMNVEV (reference sequence). The CDR3 contains 17 residues. The V end was cut by 0 bases, the J end by 2 bases, with 16 bases between.

On this clone: This sample includes further DNA sequences coding for the same CDR3. CDR3 sequence: CASRLNTEAFF. The CDR3 DNA reads TGTGCCAGCAGGCTTAACACTGAAGCTTTCTTT. This chain uses TRBV28 with TRBJ1-1, with D unresolved. V shed 6 bases and J shed 2 bases, with 4 bases lying between them. Germline V CDR1 and CDR2: MDHEN, SYDVKM. The length of the CDR3 is 11 residues.

This clone has just one count. V gene TRBV28 combines with J gene TRBJ2-1; D gene uncertain. The CDR3 runs to 15 residues. V lost 6 bases, J lost 6 bases, and 18 bases lay in between. CDR1 and CDR2 from the germline V gene are MDHEN and SYDVKM. The CDR3 sequence: CASSDPPPRLNEQFF. As DNA, the CDR3 is TGTGCCAGCAGCGACCCGCCTCCCCGGCTCAATGAGCAGTTCTTC.